What follows are 29 T cell receptor beta chains derived from one specimen sequenced in a study of blood T cell repertoires in COVID-19. Libraries were prepared by immunoSEQ multiplex PCR; TCRdb keeps only in-frame clonotypes and omits some of them. Among about 300,000 clones listed, 86% were seen once. Sample: PBMCs or T cells enriched from blood (not recorded which). The source is a woman younger than 30 who had recovered from COVID-19.

The V gene is TRBV19, the J gene TRBJ1-4, with 12 positions matching TRBD1. This CDR3 contains 16 residues. Germline V CDR1 and CDR2: LNHDA, SQIVND (reference sequence). The V and J ends lost 10 bases and 0 bases, in that order; junction bases with no gene match: 6. CDR3 nucleotide sequence: TGTGCCAACCCGGGACAGGGGGCCCCAACTAATGAAAAACTGTTTTTT. It is translated as CANPGQGAPTNEKLFF.

The chain links TRBV10-3 to TRBJ2-1, with D perhaps TRBD2 (6 bases). V lost 4 bases, J lost 4 bases, and 17 bases lay in between. Germline V gene data show CDR1 as ENHRY and CDR2 as SYGVKD. This CDR3 spans 16 amino acids. CDR3 amino acids: CAISGGDGALYNEQFF. For the CDR3, the DNA is TGTGCCATCAGTGGGGGGGACGGAGCACTATACAATGAGCAGTTCTTC.

This chain connects TRBV4-1 to TRBJ1-5, with 8 nucleotides matching TRBD1. There are 18 residues in the CDR3. Germline CDR1 reads MGHRA; CDR2 reads YSYEKL. J lost 0 bases, V lost 0 bases, and 7 bases had no gene match. The CDR3 here is CASSQDVLGQGSNQPQHF. For the CDR3, the DNA is TGCGCCAGCAGCCAAGACGTGTTAGGACAGGGTAGCAATCAGCCCCAGCATTTT.

The chain uses TRBV6-1 and TRBJ1-1; the D is unclear. The V gene lost 5 bases and the J gene lost 6 bases, with 13 bases spanning the gap. Germline V gene data show CDR1 as MNHNS and CDR2 as SASEGT. The CDR3 contains 13 residues. The CDR3 DNA reads as TGTGCCAGCAGTTTACTTTTGGGCGCTGAAGCTTTCTTT. Its protein is CASSLLLGAEAFF.

The gene calls are TRBV6-4 and TRBJ2-6, with D possibly TRBD1 on 5 matching bases. Germline CDR1 MRHNA, CDR2 SNTAGT. V was clipped by 2 bases and J by 3 bases, with 14 bases between them. The CDR3 is 17 amino acids. This chain's CDR3 is CASSDQAGNGGANVLTF. The CDR3, as DNA: TGTGCCAGCAGTGACCAAGCAGGGAACGGTGGGGCCAACGTCCTGACTTTC.

The rearrangement links TRBV6-2 or TRBV6-3 to TRBJ1-5, with D uncertain. The CDR3 is 12 amino acids. The germline CDR1 and CDR2 sequences are MNHEY and SVGEGT. V lost 2 bases and J lost 3, with 2 bases in between. The CDR3: CASSYLNQPQHF. The CDR3 nucleotides are TGTGCCAGCAGTTACCTCAATCAGCCCCAGCATTTT.

The chain couples TRBV5-1 to TRBJ2-7, with TRBD1 as a possible D gene (6 bases). CDR1 is SGHRS, CDR2 YFSETQ, per germline. The CDR3 covers 15 residues. V was shortened by 3 bases and J by 0 bases, with 13 bases between the two germline ends. CDR3 DNA sequence: TGCGCCAGCAGCTCACAGGGAGCGAGCTCCTACGAGCAGTACTTC. Amino acid sequence: CASSSQGASSYEQYF.

V usage is TRBV7-2 and J usage is TRBJ2-3; D possibly corresponds to TRBD1 (5 bases). The CDR3 has 13 residues. Trimming pared 1 base from V and 10 bases from J, leaving 12 bases between. Germline loops: CDR1 SGHTA, CDR2 FQGNSA. CDR3 sequence (DNA): TGTGCCAGCAGCTTAGGGCAGGGCTTAGCGCAGTATTTT. As protein: CASSLGQGLAQYF.

The chain recombines TRBV6-5 with TRBJ1-1, with 9 bases fitting TRBD1. Germline V CDR1 and CDR2: MNHEY, SVGAGI. The V segment lost 7 bases and the J segment 5 bases; nucleotides outside the gene matches: 5. This CDR3 comprises 13 residues. DNA of the CDR3: TGTGCCAGCAATACAGGGGGCATAACTGAAGCTTTCTTT. Its protein is CASNTGGITEAFF.

The chain employs TRBV6-5 and TRBJ2-3, with D uncertain. This CDR3 contains 15 residues. With 2 bases removed from V and 2 bases from J, the gap between germline ends came to 11 bases. Germline V gene lookup returns CDR1 MNHEY and CDR2 SVGAGI. The CDR3 DNA reads TGTGCCAGCAGTTACATATCTCTATCCACAGATACGCAGTATTTT. Protein sequence: CASSYISLSTDTQYF.

The chain joins TRBV6-5 to TRBJ2-7; TRBD1 matches 9 bases. In germline, CDR1 is MNHEY, CDR2 SVGAGI. The CDR3 spans 15 residues. V was pared by 4 bases and J by 2 bases, with 6 bases of the junction left unmatched. Here the CDR3 DNA reads TGTGCCAGCAGTTCACCGGGACAGGGAACCTACGAGCAGTACTTC. Translating it yields CASSSPGQGTYEQYF.

The rearrangement uses TRBV28 and TRBJ2-1, with TRBD2 matching 8 bases. The CDR3 spans 15 residues. Germline CDR1 is MDHEN and CDR2 is SYDVKM. After removal of 7 bases from V and 7 bases from J, the junction contained 12 bases not matched to a gene. Here the CDR3 DNA reads TGTGCCAGCACCCCGGTGAGCGGGAGTCGGAATGAGCAGTTCTTC. Translated: CASTPVSGSRNEQFF.

The chain employs TRBV5-1 and TRBJ2-1, with D possibly matching TRBD2 (6 bases). V was trimmed by 4 bases and J by 0 bases, leaving 11 bases between them. The CDR3 extends over 15 amino acids. Germline CDR1 is SGHRS and CDR2 is YFSETQ. CDR3 bases: TGCGCCAGCAGCAACGGGGGAAGCTCCTACAATGAGCAGTTCTTC. This gives the protein CASSNGGSSYNEQFF.

J is TRBJ2-7 and V is TRBV11-2; TRBD2 matches 8 bases. This CDR3 region has 14 residues. J lost 3 bases, V lost 5 bases, and 6 bases had no gene match. CDR1 SGHAT and CDR2 FQNNGV come from the germline V gene. The CDR3 DNA follows: TGTGCCAGCAGCCCGGGACTAGAGGGCTACGAGCAGTACTTC. This gives the protein CASSPGLEGYEQYF. The full variable domain, with the rest looked up from reference TRBV11-2 and TRBJ2-7, is EAGVAQSPRYKIIEKRQSVAFWCNPISGHATLYWYQQILGQGPKLLIQFQNNGVVDDSQLPKDRFSAERLKGVDSTLKIQPAKLEDSAVYLCASSPGLEGYEQYFGPGTRLTVT.

The chain couples TRBV7-9 to TRBJ2-7; 10 nucleotides agree with TRBD1. Looked up from germline, CDR1 is SEHNR and CDR2 is FQNEAQ (reference sequence). CDR3 length: 15 amino acids. With V trimmed by 1 base and J by 6 bases, 6 bases remained unmatched. CDR3 coding DNA: TGTGCCAGCAGCTTAGATTTTCGGGACAGGGGCGAGCAGTACTTC. Its translation: CASSLDFRDRGEQYF.

This sequence joins TRBV5-1 and TRBJ2-2; 10 bases match TRBD2. From germline, CDR1 is SGHRS and CDR2 YFSETQ. The CDR3 is 16 residues long. J was trimmed by 1 base and V by 4 bases; bases with no gene match: 4. The CDR3 DNA is TGCGCCAGCAGCCCCTTAGCGGGGGGGAACACCGGGGAGCTGTTTTTT. Its translation is CASSPLAGGNTGELFF. Based on the CDR3 plus reference TRBV5-1 and TRBJ2-2, the full variable domain is KAGVTQTPRYLIKTRGQQVTLSCSPISGHRSVSWYQQTPGQGLQFLFEYFSETQRNKGNFPGRFSGRQFSNSRSEMNVSTLELGDSALYLCASSPLAGGNTGELFFGEGSRLTVL.

The chain employs TRBV18 and TRBJ1-5; 9 bases map to TRBD1. Germline lookup yields CDR1 KGHSH and CDR2 LQKENI. This CDR3 has 15 amino acids. The V gene end was trimmed by 4 bases and the J gene end by 3 bases; junction bases not matched to a gene: 4. Here the CDR3 DNA reads TGTGCCAGCTCACAACAGGGGGCGGCCAATCAGCCCCAGCATTTT. Translating gives CASSQQGAANQPQHF.

The chain uses TRBV28 and TRBJ2-7, with TRBD2 matching 8 bases. V gave up 6 bases and J gave up 1 base; unmatched junction bases: 2. The CDR3 is made up of 13 amino acids. Germline CDR1 and CDR2: MDHEN and SYDVKM. The CDR3 DNA is TGTGCCAGCAGCAGCGGGGGATCCTACGAGCAGTACTTC. Its translation: CASSSGGSYEQYF. The complete variable domain, with remaining parts taken from reference TRBV28 and TRBJ2-7, reads DVKVTQSSRYLVKRTGEKVFLECVQDMDHENMFWYRQDPGLGLRLIYFSYDVKMKEKGDIPEGYSVSREKKERFSLILESASTNQTSMYLCASSSGGSYEQYFGPGTRLTVT.

V usage is TRBV5-8 and J usage is TRBJ2-1, with 7 nucleotides matching TRBD1. This CDR3 comprises 13 residues. In germline, CDR1 is SGHTS, CDR2 YDEGEE. V lost 7 bases and J lost 0; bases outside the gene matches: 1. CDR3 loop: CASQGDSYNEQFF. CDR3 DNA sequence: TGTGCCAGCCAGGGGGACTCCTACAATGAGCAGTTCTTC.

The gene calls are TRBV13 and TRBJ2-7; 10 bases line up with TRBD1. V lost 3 bases and J lost 2; bases outside the gene matches: 1. CDR3 length equals 14 residues. Germline loops: CDR1 PRHDT, CDR2 FYEKMQ (reference sequence). The CDR3 loop is CASSLDRGTYEQYF. The DNA of the CDR3 is TGTGCCAGCAGCTTGGACAGGGGGACCTACGAGCAGTACTTC. The full variable domain, completed using reference TRBV13 and TRBJ2-7, is AAGVIQSPRHLIKEKRETATLKCYPIPRHDTVYWYQQGPGQDPQFLISFYEKMQSDKGSIPDRFSAQQFSDYHSELNMSSLELGDSALYFCASSLDRGTYEQYFGPGTRLTVT.

This clone came up once. This sequence joins TRBV19 and TRBJ1-5; 9 nucleotides align to TRBD1. V gave up 8 bases and J gave up 1 base; unmatched junction bases: 15. Looked up from germline, CDR1 is LNHDA and CDR2 is SQIVND (reference sequence). The CDR3 runs 18 residues. This chain's CDR3 is CASSTWDRATLSNQPQHF. The CDR3 nucleotides are TGTGCCAGTTCGACCTGGGACAGGGCCACCTTGAGCAATCAGCCCCAGCATTTT.

This sequence joins TRBV2 and TRBJ2-7; the D gene is possibly TRBD2 (5 bases). This CDR3 has 13 amino acids. Trimming stripped 6 bases from V and 5 bases from J, with 14 bases between. Germline loops: CDR1 SNHLY, CDR2 FYNNEI. DNA of the CDR3: TGTGCCAGCAGGACGACTATCGGGAACGAGCAGTACTTC. This encodes CASRTTIGNEQYF.

The gene calls are TRBV28 and TRBJ1-2; 10 bases agree with TRBD1. The CDR3 spans 15 residues. CDR1 is MDHEN, CDR2 SYDVKM, per germline. Trimming removed 5 bases from V and 7 bases from J; junction bases left unmatched: 10. This chain's CDR3 is CASSPPGQGSVGYTF. As DNA, the CDR3 is TGTGCCAGCAGTCCCCCGGGACAGGGGTCTGTTGGCTACACCTTC.

The V gene is TRBV2, the J gene TRBJ1-5; TRBD1 matches at 7 bases. V was pared by 3 bases and J by 4 bases, with 6 bases of the junction left unmatched. The CDR3 is 15 residues long. CDR1 SNHLY and CDR2 FYNNEI come from the germline V gene. Written as DNA, the CDR3 is TGTGCCAGCAGTGATACAGGGGCGGGAAATCAGCCCCAGCATTTT. Amino acids: CASSDTGAGNQPQHF.

The rearrangement joins TRBV19 to TRBJ2-5; tentative D call: TRBD1 (5 bases). The germline gives CDR1 LNHDA, CDR2 SQIVND (reference sequence). Trimming took off 1 base at V and 5 bases at J, with 14 bases between the two ends. The CDR3 is 15 amino acids. CDR3: CASSIVAGSGETQYF. The DNA of the CDR3 is TGTGCCAGTAGTATAGTCGCAGGCTCAGGGGAGACCCAGTACTTC.

The chain links TRBV30 to TRBJ1-2; 9 bases map to TRBD1. CDR1 GTSNPN and CDR2 SVGIG come from the germline V gene (reference sequence). This CDR3 spans 12 amino acids. V lost 1 base, J lost 8 bases, and 2 bases stayed unmatched. CDR3 loop: CAWSGQGEGYTF. The CDR3 region has the DNA TGTGCCTGGAGTGGACAGGGGGAAGGCTACACCTTC.

The chain carries TRBV6-1 and TRBJ2-7, with no clear D. The CDR3 is made up of 12 amino acids. CDR1 is MNHNS and CDR2 is SASEGT in the germline V gene. Trimming left V 0 bases short and J 6 bases short, with 6 bases between. CDR3 in DNA: TGTGCCAGCAGTGAAGCCCCTCCCGAGCAGTACTTC. Translation: CASSEAPPEQYF.

This sequence joins TRBV2 and TRBJ2-4, with 13 bases matching TRBD2. From germline, CDR1 is SNHLY and CDR2 FYNNEI. Unmatched junction bases numbered 8, after V lost 4 bases and J lost 8 bases. The CDR3 covers 16 residues. The CDR3 sequence is CASSVSRLAGGHIQYF. DNA for the CDR3: TGTGCCAGCAGTGTGTCGAGACTAGCGGGAGGACACATTCAGTACTTC.

The CDR3 region is CASFRREVTEAFF. DNA of the CDR3: TGTGCCAGTTTTCGGCGTGAGGTGACTGAAGCTTTCTTT. The chain is built from TRBV19 and TRBJ1-1, with unresolved D. CDR3 length equals 13 residues. With 8 bases removed from V and 5 bases from J, the gap between germline ends came to 15 bases. Looked up from germline, CDR1 is LNHDA and CDR2 is SQIVND (reference sequence).